This TCR beta chain is drawn from a study of T cells in localized non-small cell lung cancer. The data were produced by immunoSEQ multiplex PCR, yet TCRdb's version contains in-frame clones alone and is incomplete. This table holds approximately 88,000 clones, around 90% found once. Study-level results: Uninvolved adjacent lung had higher T cell clonality than tumor and all other tissues.

Germline-derived CDR1 and CDR2 are SGHAT and FQNNGV. The CDR3 contains 16 residues. V gave up 5 bases and J gave up 2 bases; unmatched junction bases: 6. On this clone: Its antigen is unknown.

The chain combines TRBV11-2 with TRBJ2-3; 11 nucleotides match TRBD2. The TCR sequence derives from a woman aged 35 to 75 with stage II squamous cell lung carcinoma. The starting material was PBMCs, obtained before any cancer treatment. The CDR3 DNA follows: TGTGCCAGCAGCCCCCTAGCGGGGGGACTCACAGATACGCAGTATTTT. It specifies CASSPLAGGLTDTQYF.